The clone carrying this T cell receptor beta chain occurred many times. Its specificity is not known. The sample belongs to a study of T cells in Graves' hyperthyroidism and ophthalmopathy. Study-level points and caveats: Ophthalmopathy was distinguished from stable hyperthyroidism by 13 V-J signatures. Onset of ophthalmopathy came a median around 6.5 months after the model predicted it.

Researchers amplified the TCR beta CDR3 regions from RNA transcripts. With the HTBI primer set, the TCR CDR3 went through a first round of RT-PCR. TCRdb redid the calling of the multiplex PCR reads with MiXCR, one entry per CDR3 protein. Of 490,000 or so distinct CDR3 sequences in the sample, 46% were seen once. The CDR3 has 15 residues. Germline-derived CDR1 and CDR2 are SGHTA and FQGNSA. Trimming cost V 4 bases and J 0 bases, with 10 bases left between them. The source is an adult woman with Graves' disease, either hyperthyroidism or ophthalmopathy (not recorded which). The sample was peripheral blood or thyroid tissue (not recorded which). The chain uses TRBV7-2 and TRBJ1-3; D gene uncertain. CDR3 sequence: CASSSTSRSGNTIYF. The CDR3 DNA is TGTGCCAGCAGCTCAACTAGCCGCTCTGGAAACACCATATATTTT.